This T cell receptor (beta chain) was recovered during a study of blood T cell repertoires in COVID-19. Whole-study context: COVID-19 samples, acute and convalescent, were from the United States, Italy and Spain. T cells, B-cell-depleted T cells, or PBMCs provided the cDNA or gDNA that served as material.

Per the study methods: Amplification of reference gene primers was used by the study to estimate nucleated cell counts. TCRdb's table, derived via immunoSEQ multiplex PCR, lists solely in-frame clones and lacks some. V, J and clone size reflect that table, while D and trimming were determined from the DNA. The repertoire includes about 260,000 clones, approximately 86% of them detected once, and about 2% sits in the top ten. From germline, CDR1 is MDHEN and CDR2 SYDVKM. V lost 9 bases, J lost 0 bases, and 9 bases lay in between. CDR3 size: 13 residues. The chain carries TRBV28 and TRBJ1-5; D unresolved. Sequenced material: peripheral blood. The receptor was isolated from a woman in her forties or fifties who had recovered from COVID-19. The CDR3 spells CASGWASNQPQHF. In nucleotides, the CDR3 is TGTGCCAGTGGTTGGGCTAGCAATCAGCCCCAGCATTTT.